The T cell receptor (beta chain) under discussion was sequenced for a study of beta chain features in type 1 diabetes. Concerning this clone itself: What it recognizes is unknown.

The CDR3 runs to 13 residues. The germline V gene encodes CDR1 SGHNT and CDR2 YENEEA. V was cut by 5 bases and J by 3 bases, with 10 bases left in between. As every portion of the isolated RNA was reverse transcribed, the sequencing read expressed TCRB transcripts. The data were produced by immunoSEQ multiplex PCR, yet TCRdb's version contains in-frame clones alone and is incomplete. The table includes about 130,000 clones, around 8.7% detected once. Study-level points and caveats: Fewer insertions but more deletions were seen at VDJ junctions in type 1 diabetes patients.

V usage is TRBV11-3 and J usage is TRBJ2-5; D is uncertain. Source material: central memory CD4+ T cells from blood. The receptor's source is a man younger than 35 in good health. This CDR3 reads CASSVDTKETQYF. As DNA, the CDR3 is TGTGCCAGCAGCGTCGACACGAAAGAGACCCAGTACTTC.